This entry is about one T cell receptor (beta chain). The sample belongs to a study of T cell changes during pregnancy in multiple sclerosis. The table came from immunoSEQ multiplex PCR; TCRdb's copy has only in-frame clones and leaves some out. The sample holds tens of thousands of clones, 85% to 95% seen once. Sequenced material: peripheral blood, taken after pregnancy. This receptor was obtained from a female donor with multiple sclerosis, enrolled in a pregnancy study.

In DNA, the CDR3 is TGTGCCAGCAGTTACATCGGGACAGGGTCCTACGAGCAGTACTTC. Translated: CASSYIGTGSYEQYF. The chain recombines TRBV6-6 with TRBJ2-7; 9 bases match TRBD1. The V and J ends lost 2 bases and 1 base, in that order; junction bases with no gene match: 3. This CDR3 has 15 residues. The V gene's germline CDR1 is MNHNY and CDR2 SVGAGI (reference sequence).